One sample yielded the 28 T cell receptor beta chains listed below, sequenced in a study of blood T cells in healthy people across ages (dated by TCRdb to about 2015). The library was obtained by 5' RACE. The instrument was an Illumina HiSeq 2500. A second PCR of 7 to 11 cycles was performed with a sample-barcoded 5' primer and a J-beta primer mix. Starting from the raw public reads, TCRdb applied fastp trimming at Q25, assembled clones with MiXCR and retained in-frame beta chains. Entries that share a CDR3 protein sequence are merged under the most common genes and DNA. The sample table records 790,000 or so distinct CDR3 sequences; approximately 60% of these occur just once. The top ten clonotypes cover around a quarter of the sample. Material: blood. The receptors were sampled from a middle-aged man in good health.

This clonotype has a count of ten or more. This may arise from a read error, as a much more abundant clone is one base away. This chain links TRBV7-2 with TRBJ2-5, with D hard to call. Germline lookup yields CDR1 SGHTA and CDR2 FQGNSA. The CDR3 length is 15 residues. V was shortened by 5 bases and J by 0 bases, with 13 bases between the two germline ends. The CDR3 nucleotides read TGTGCCAGCAGCCCTGCCGGGTGGCACCAAGAGACCCAGTACTTC. This translates into CASSPAGWHQETQYF.

DNA for the CDR3: TGTGCCAGCAGTTATGGGAATACCTACGAGCAGTACTTC. This sequence encodes CASSYGNTYEQYF. The rearrangement joins TRBV28 to TRBJ2-7, with D uncertain. The ends were cut back, 4 bases at V and 2 bases at J, with 9 bases in the middle. The CDR3 has 13 residues. The V gene's germline CDR1 is MDHEN and CDR2 SYDVKM.

This chain connects TRBV28 to TRBJ2-7; 9 nucleotides line up with TRBD1. The V gene end was trimmed by 6 bases and the J gene end by 3 bases; junction bases not matched to a gene: 9. This CDR3 spans 15 amino acids. Per the germline V gene, CDR1 is MDHEN and CDR2 is SYDVKM. CDR3 in DNA: TGTGCCAGCAGCTATCCGGGACAGGGTATCTACGAGCAGTACTTC. Its protein product is CASSYPGQGIYEQYF.

The chain is built from TRBV5-1 and TRBJ2-1; the match to TRBD2 covers 10 bases. The CDR3 totals 15 residues. Unmatched junction bases numbered 10, after V lost 4 bases and J lost 9 bases. The germline gives CDR1 SGHRS, CDR2 YFSETQ. In nucleotides, the CDR3 is TGCGCCAGCAGCGGGACCGGGACTAGCGTGCCTGAGCAGTTCTTC. Its protein product is CASSGTGTSVPEQFF.

V is TRBV11-3 and J is TRBJ2-7; 11 bases are shared with TRBD2. The CDR3 contains 17 residues. V lost 5 bases to trimming and J lost 4 bases; unmatched junction nucleotides: 13. CDR1 is SGHNT and CDR2 is YENEEA in the germline V gene. The CDR3 loop is CASSTYPLAGVTYEQYF. As DNA, the CDR3 is TGTGCCAGCAGCACCTACCCACTAGCGGGAGTGACGTACGAGCAGTACTTC.

The chain joins TRBV4-2 to TRBJ2-7; TRBD1 might be the D (6 bases). The CDR3 extends over 14 amino acids. CDR1 and CDR2 (germline): LGHNA, YNFKEQ. V was trimmed by 6 bases and J by 5 bases, leaving 17 bases between them. In DNA form, the CDR3 reads TGTGCCAGCAGACTCACAGGGATGAGGAACGAGCAGTACTTC. Its translation is CASRLTGMRNEQYF.

The chain carries TRBV3-1 and TRBJ1-1; 8 nucleotides align to TRBD1. Germline CDR1 LGHDT, CDR2 YNNKEL (reference sequence). The V and J ends lost 0 bases and 7 bases, in that order; junction bases with no gene match: 4. The CDR3 has 14 amino acids. CDR3 in amino acids: CASSQDWTGREAFF. The CDR3 DNA sequence: TGTGCCAGCAGCCAAGACTGGACAGGGCGTGAAGCTTTCTTT.

This clonotype was recorded a few times. The chain is built from TRBV12-3 or TRBV12-4 and TRBJ2-5; 7 bases map to TRBD2. There are 15 residues in the CDR3. Trimming cost V 6 bases and J 6 bases; bases outside gene matches: 13. The DNA of the CDR3 is TGTGCCAGCAGCCCAATAAGCGGGAACAGTAAGACCCAGTACTTC. Protein: CASSPISGNSKTQYF.

This clonotype was counted only a few times. The chain uses TRBV10-3 and TRBJ1-6; weak D call: TRBD1 (6 bases). Germline assignment: CDR1 ENHRY and CDR2 SYGVKD. Trimming stripped 7 bases from V and 7 bases from J, with 11 bases between. CDR3 length equals 13 residues. The CDR3 reads CAINGQPNSPLHF. The CDR3 nucleotides read TGTGCCATCAACGGACAGCCCAATTCACCCCTCCACTTT.

The rearrangement links TRBV3-1 to TRBJ2-3; no definite D call. Deletions cut 3 bases from V and 2 bases from J, with 12 bases between. Germline CDR1 is LGHDT and CDR2 is YNNKEL (reference sequence). The CDR3 loop spans 15 amino acids. The CDR3 coding sequence is TGTGCCAGCAGCCATTCAGGATCACACACAGATACGCAGTATTTT. Residues: CASSHSGSHTDTQYF.

This clonotype has only a few counts. This rearrangement joins TRBV28 to TRBJ1-1; 8 bases are a match to TRBD1. This CDR3 contains 15 residues. The germline gives CDR1 MDHEN, CDR2 SYDVKM. J gave up 0 bases and V 6 bases, and 6 bases lay outside the gene matches. CDR3 sequence reads: CASSETGAMNTEAFF. CDR3 DNA: TGTGCCAGCAGCGAGACAGGGGCGATGAACACTGAAGCTTTCTTT.

Only a few counts were recorded for this clonotype. The chain is built from TRBV20-1 and TRBJ2-5; the match to TRBD2 covers 7 bases. CDR3 length: 10 residues. Germline-derived CDR1 and CDR2 are DFQATT and SNEGSKA (reference sequence). The CDR3 protein is CRTGGETQYF. CDR3 coding DNA: TGCAGGACGGGGGGAGAGACCCAGTACTTC.

A few counts support this clonotype. The CDR3 region has the DNA TGCAGCGTTGATACAGGGGGCGCCCCGGATACGCAGTATTTT. Translating gives CSVDTGGAPDTQYF. The J gene is TRBJ2-3, the V gene TRBV29-1; 9 nucleotides align to TRBD1. From germline, CDR1 is SQVTM and CDR2 ANQGSEA. Trimming at V came to 3 bases and at J to 6 bases, leaving 7 bases not matched to a gene. The CDR3 runs to 14 residues.

The sample holds a few counts of this clonotype. The chain carries TRBV6-5 and TRBJ2-5; TRBD1 might be the D (6 bases). V dropped 2 bases and J dropped 5 bases, with 15 bases sitting between them. There are 15 residues in the CDR3. CDR1 is MNHEY and CDR2 is SVGAGI in the germline V gene. The CDR3 DNA follows: TGTGCCAGCAGTTACAATCCTATGAGGGGGGAGACCCAGTACTTC. This translates into CASSYNPMRGETQYF.

This clonotype was detected a few times. The rearrangement uses TRBV5-5 and TRBJ2-2, with TRBD2 matching over 8 bases. CDR3 length: 12 residues. Unmatched junction bases numbered 3, after V lost 7 bases and J lost 7 bases. Germline lookup yields CDR1 SGHKS and CDR2 YYEKEE (reference sequence). The CDR3 spells CASGREDGELFF. The CDR3 DNA sequence: TGTGCCAGCGGGCGGGAGGACGGGGAGCTGTTTTTT.

The gene calls are TRBV12-3 or TRBV12-4 and TRBJ1-1; TRBD1 might be the D (5 bases). The CDR3 consists of 15 residues. Trimming cost V 2 bases and J 0 bases, with 10 bases left between them. The CDR3 protein is CASSLMPRVNTEAFF. The CDR3, as DNA: TGTGCCAGCAGTTTAATGCCCAGGGTGAACACTGAAGCTTTCTTT.

The CDR3 DNA sequence: TGTGCCAGCAGCTTAGGTGGGGCGACAGATTACGAGCAGTACTTC. Its protein is CASSLGGATDYEQYF. The genes are TRBV7-2 and TRBJ2-7, with D possibly TRBD1 on 5 matching bases. Trimming pared 1 base from V and 4 bases from J, leaving 14 bases between. The germline gives CDR1 SGHTA, CDR2 FQGNSA. CDR3 length equals 15 residues.

The J gene is TRBJ1-5, the V gene TRBV28, with D possibly matching TRBD1 (6 bases). The CDR3 is 14 amino acids. V was shortened by 7 bases and J by 9 bases, with 19 bases between the two germline ends. The germline gives CDR1 MDHEN, CDR2 SYDVKM. CDR3 residues: CASISGDYSRPQHF. The CDR3 DNA sequence: TGTGCCAGCATATCAGGGGACTACTCTCGGCCCCAGCATTTT.

This clonotype was seen a few times. Mismatch with germline at one junction end may stem from a read error. The rearrangement uses TRBV5-5 and TRBJ1-4; TRBD1 matches 8 bases. Germline CDR1 reads SGHKS; CDR2 reads YYEKEE (reference sequence). The CDR3 totals 14 residues. DNA for the CDR3: TGTGCCAGCAGTCGGACAGGGACTAGTGAAAAACTGTTTTTT. Protein sequence: CASSRTGTSEKLFF.

The rearrangement uses TRBV7-3 and TRBJ2-1; no definite D call. The CDR3 consists of 12 residues. V shed 1 base and J shed 9 bases, with 7 bases lying between them. The germline CDR1 and CDR2 sequences are SGHTA and FQGTGA. The CDR3 reads CASSLKFGEQFF. In nucleotides, the CDR3 is TGTGCCAGCAGCTTAAAATTCGGTGAGCAGTTCTTC.

In this sample, this clonotype turned up a few times. The V and J genes are TRBV6-2 or TRBV6-3 and TRBJ2-1; D is unclear. The CDR3 has 13 amino acids. Per the germline V gene, CDR1 is MNHEY and CDR2 is SVGEGT. V lost 4 bases to trimming and J lost 9 bases, with 13 bases between them. CDR3 loop: CASSLKSVGEQFF. The DNA for the CDR3 is TGTGCCAGCAGTTTGAAAAGCGTTGGTGAGCAGTTCTTC.

The rearrangement joins TRBV12-3 or TRBV12-4 to TRBJ2-2; D call uncertain. Trimming removed 5 bases at V and 8 bases at J, with 12 bases between. This CDR3 is built from 13 residues. CDR3 nucleotides: TGTGCCAGCAGTCCTCATACCTTTGGGGAGCTGTTTTTT. Translated, it gives CASSPHTFGELFF.

The chain joins TRBV5-1 to TRBJ2-1, with TRBD2 matching 12 bases. J was trimmed by 7 bases and V by 0 bases; bases with no gene match: 11. The CDR3 runs 18 residues. Germline lookup yields CDR1 SGHRS and CDR2 YFSETQ. CDR3 nucleotide sequence: TGCGCCAGCAGCTTGGCCGGGACTAGCGGGTCAAAGAGGAATGAGCAGTTCTTC. Translating it yields CASSLAGTSGSKRNEQFF.

This rearrangement joins TRBV2 to TRBJ1-5; 10 bases are shared with TRBD1. The CDR3 has 21 residues. CDR1 is SNHLY and CDR2 is FYNNEI in the germline V gene. J gave up 7 bases and V 4 bases, and 25 bases lay outside the gene matches. As DNA, the CDR3 is TGTGCCAGCAGTGCAATCCCAAGCTTCGGTGTGGACAGGGGGTCCCCACAGCCCCAGCATTTT. It is translated as CASSAIPSFGVDRGSPQPQHF.

V gene TRBV20-1 combines with J gene TRBJ2-3; D gene ambiguous. The CDR3 has 12 amino acids. Trimming cost V 2 bases and J 6 bases, with 9 bases left between them. Germline V gene sequence: CDR1 DFQATT, CDR2 SNEGSKA (reference sequence). As DNA, the CDR3 is TGCAGTGCTAGAAGAGATGTGGATACGCAGTATTTT. Translated, it gives CSARRDVDTQYF.

The chain is built from TRBV6-6 and TRBJ2-1, with 9 bases lining up with TRBD1. The CDR3 sequence is 15 residues long. The germline CDR1 and CDR2 sequences are MNHNY and SVGAGI (reference sequence). After removal of 4 bases from V and 8 bases from J, the junction contained 9 bases not matched to a gene. DNA for the CDR3: TGTGCCAGCAGTTCGCGAGGACAGGGGTGGGATGAGCAGTTCTTC. It encodes CASSSRGQGWDEQFF.

This rearrangement joins TRBV5-1 to TRBJ1-4; the match to TRBD1 covers 12 bases. The germline CDR1 and CDR2 sequences are SGHRS and YFSETQ. The CDR3 contains 18 residues. Germline trimming cut 1 base from V and 3 bases from J; bases unmatched to any gene: 7. The CDR3 region has the DNA TGCGCCAGCAGCTTGACCCCGGGACAGGGGGCTTCTAATGAAAAACTGTTTTTT. Residues: CASSLTPGQGASNEKLFF.

The chain couples TRBV30 to TRBJ1-1; D is possibly TRBD1 (5 bases). Germline CDR1 is GTSNPN and CDR2 is SVGIG (reference sequence). V lost 5 bases and J lost 2, with 12 bases in between. The CDR3 is 13 amino acids. This CDR3 is CAWQTGINTEAFF. The CDR3 bases are TGTGCCTGGCAAACAGGCATAAACACTGAAGCTTTCTTT.